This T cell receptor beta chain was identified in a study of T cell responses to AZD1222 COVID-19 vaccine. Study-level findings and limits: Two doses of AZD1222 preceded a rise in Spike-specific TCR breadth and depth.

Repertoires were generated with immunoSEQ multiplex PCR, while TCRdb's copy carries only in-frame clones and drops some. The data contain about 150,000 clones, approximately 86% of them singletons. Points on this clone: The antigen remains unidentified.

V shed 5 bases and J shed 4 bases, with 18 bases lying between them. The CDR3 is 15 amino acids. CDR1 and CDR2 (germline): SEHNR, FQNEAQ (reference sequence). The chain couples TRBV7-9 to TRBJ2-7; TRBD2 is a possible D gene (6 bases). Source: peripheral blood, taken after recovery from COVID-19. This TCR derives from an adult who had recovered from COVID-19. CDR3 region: CASSPGDFASYEQYF. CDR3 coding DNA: TGTGCCAGCAGCCCGGGGGACTTCGCGAGTTACGAGCAGTACTTC.